These 14 T cell receptor beta chains share one sample of origin, sequenced in a study of T cells in women clearing cervical HPV infection. Measured with immunoSEQ multiplex PCR; TCRdb has only the in-frame clones, and not every one. This sample's clone table lists under 20,000 clones. The specimen was blood buffy coat. The receptor source for this set is a woman aged 18 to 69 with a cervical HPV16 infection that either progressed to CIN3+ or cleared (not recorded which).

Notes on this clone: The read stops 3 residues short of the end of the CDR3; the missing end is completed from the germline J gene. This sequence joins TRBV7-3 and TRBJ1-1, with D perhaps TRBD1 (6 bases). The CDR3 runs 13 residues. Germline CDR1 is SGHTA and CDR2 is FQGTGA. Incomplete CDR3 DNA: TGTGCCAGCAGCGGCGACAGGTCAGAAGAA. Translated: CASSGDRSEE. The entire CDR3 sequence reads CASSGDRSEEAFF.

The sequenced part of the CDR3 DNA is TGTGCCAGCAACCCTCGGACACAACCTCGGGACACC. It yields the protein CASNPRTQPRDT. The full CDR3 sequence reads CASNPRTQPRDTIYF. The V call is TRBV11-2, the J call TRBJ1-3; the D gene is possibly TRBD1 (5 bases). The sequence runs out 3 residues before the end of the CDR3; the remainder is reconstructed from the germline J gene. Trimming left V 7 bases short and J 8 bases short, with 21 bases between. Germline CDR1 and CDR2: SGHAT and FQNNGV. This CDR3 comprises 15 residues.

On this clone: The read falls 3 residues short of the CDR3 end, and the missing part is taken from the germline J gene. The chain recombines TRBV7-9 with TRBJ2-4, with TRBD1 identical over 9 bases. This CDR3 is built from 14 residues. CDR1 is SEHNR, CDR2 FQNEAQ, per germline (reference sequence). The CDR3 reads CASSSGTGNYGQYF. The sequenced part of the CDR3 DNA is TGTGCCAGCAGCTCAGGGACAGGGAACTATGGT. Full variable domain (outside the CDR3, taken from reference TRBV7-9 and TRBJ2-4): DTGVSQNPRHKITKRGQNVTFRCDPISEHNRLYWYRQTLGQGPEFLTYFQNEAQLEKSRLLSDRFSAERPKGSFSTLEIQRTEQGDSAMYLCASSSGTGNYGQYFGAGTRLSVL.

In regard to this clone: Germline is not matched at one junction end, which may reflect a read error. Other DNA sequences in this specimen translate into the identical CDR3. CDR3 residues: CASSRLTGFRSIGSGNTIYF. CDR3 DNA, as far as it was read: TGTGCCAGCAGCCGCCTCACAGGGTTCCGCTCTATCGGCTCTGGAAACACG. J is TRBJ1-3 and V is TRBV4-2, with D possibly matching TRBD1 (6 bases). The CDR3 is cut off 3 residues early in the read; its end comes from the germline J gene. Germline V CDR1 and CDR2: LGHNA, YNFKEQ. The CDR3 has 20 residues.

Points on this clone: Read sequence stops 3 residues before the CDR3 end, and the germline J gene provides the missing end. The V call is TRBV7-8, the J call TRBJ1-5, with 10 bases fitting TRBD1. V shed 6 bases and J 7 bases; nucleotides not matched to a gene: 9. Germline V gives CDR1 SGHVS, CDR2 FQNEAQ. CDR3 size: 15 residues. Incomplete CDR3 DNA: TGTGCCAGCAGGCGGACCGGGACAGGGGACCAGCCC. Residues: CASRRTGTGDQP. The entire CDR3 sequence reads CASRRTGTGDQPQHF.

Regarding this clone: The read stops 3 residues short of the end of the CDR3; the missing end is completed from the germline J gene. The rearrangement joins TRBV6-1 to TRBJ2-2, with D maybe TRBD1 (5 bases). V lost 2 bases and J lost 0, with 13 bases in between. This CDR3 spans 17 amino acids. Germline V lookup: CDR1 MNHNS, CDR2 SASEGT. The DNA read from the CDR3 is TGTGCCAGCAGTGAACTGGGAACAGGAGCGAACACCGGGGAG. Its protein is CASSELGTGANTGE. The CDR3 in its entirety is CASSELGTGANTGELFF.

A word on this clone: Read coverage stops 3 residues before the CDR3 terminus; the germline J gene supplies the remainder. The chain carries TRBV14 and TRBJ2-7, with D possibly matching TRBD1 (7 bases). Deletions cut 1 base from V and 0 bases from J, with 13 bases between. CDR3 length: 16 residues. Germline-derived CDR1 and CDR2 are SGHDN and FVKESK. CDR3 DNA, as far as it was read: TGTGCCAGCAGCCAAGCGGGGGACAGAAGCTCCTACGAG. Translating gives CASSQAGDRSSYE. The complete CDR3 sequence is CASSQAGDRSSYEQYF.

The CDR3 region is CASSAGQGQTQYF. CDR3 DNA (partial): TGTGCCAGTAGTGCGGGACAGGGTCAGACC. The chain employs TRBV19 and TRBJ2-5, with 9 bases aligning to TRBD1. The read terminates 3 residues before the CDR3 end, so the remaining end is supplied by the germline J gene. The V and J ends lost 5 bases and 6 bases, in that order; junction bases with no gene match: 4. The CDR3 loop spans 13 amino acids. Germline CDR1 and CDR2: LNHDA and SQIVND (reference sequence).

A note on this clone: The read ends 3 residues early relative to the CDR3; the germline J gene fills the gap. The chain recombines TRBV20-1 with TRBJ1-5, with 8 bases fitting TRBD1. Trimming cost V 0 bases and J 4 bases; bases outside gene matches: 14. The CDR3 spans 18 residues. CDR1 is DFQATT, CDR2 SNEGSKA, per germline (reference sequence). The DNA read from the CDR3 is TGCAGTGCTAGAGATTTTGTCGCAGGGGGCGTAGGAAATCAGCCC. Protein product: CSARDFVAGGVGNQP. The complete CDR3 sequence is CSARDFVAGGVGNQPQHF.

In the case of this clone: The read terminates 3 residues before the CDR3 end, so the remaining end is supplied by the germline J gene. This chain links TRBV19 with TRBJ1-1; no clear D gene. Trimming removed 5 bases at V and 1 base at J, with 29 bases between. Germline lookup yields CDR1 LNHDA and CDR2 SQIVND (reference sequence). The CDR3 spans 20 residues. CDR3 amino acids: CASSFPTVGQPTGSNTEAFF. The covered CDR3 bases are TGTGCCAGTAGTTTTCCCACGGTCGGGCAGCCCACGGGGTCGAACACTGAA.

Concerning this clone itself: From the germline J gene comes the end of the CDR3, since the read stops 3 residues before it. V usage is TRBV30 and J usage is TRBJ2-3; weak D call: TRBD1 (7 bases). CDR1 and CDR2 (germline): GTSNPN, SVGIG (reference sequence). The CDR3 is 14 amino acids. CDR3 sequence: CAWSSSLEGQPQYF. Partial CDR3 DNA: TGTGCCTGGAGTAGCAGTTTGGAGGGACAGCCG.

Note on this clone: The CDR3 is cut off 3 residues early in the read; its end comes from the germline J gene. The chain couples TRBV18 to TRBJ2-3; possible D gene TRBD1, 6 bases. V gave up 8 bases and J gave up 6 bases, with 12 bases separating them. The CDR3 runs to 12 residues. Germline CDR1 KGHSH, CDR2 LQKENI. The sequenced CDR3 bases are TGTGCCAGCGAATCAGGGGCGGATACG. The encoded protein is CASESGADT. The full CDR3 sequence reads CASESGADTQYF. The full variable domain, completed using reference TRBV18 and TRBJ2-3, is NAGVMQNPRHLVRRRGQEARLRCSPMKGHSHVYWYRQLPEEGLKFMVYLQKENIIDESGMPKERFSAEFPKEGPSILRIQQVVRGDSAAYFCASESGADTQYFGPGTRLTVL.

To note about this clone: The observed sequence ends 3 residues before the CDR3 terminus, with the missing tail filled in from the germline J gene. V is TRBV20-1 and J is TRBJ2-7; a weak D match, TRBD1 (6 bases). CDR3 length: 12 residues. The germline V gene encodes CDR1 DFQATT and CDR2 SNEGSKA (reference sequence). Trimming removed 2 bases from V and 6 bases from J, with 11 bases in between. The part of the CDR3 DNA that was read is TGCAGTGCTAGACCGGACAGTGCCGAG. This codes for CSARPDSAE. The entire CDR3 sequence reads CSARPDSAEQYF.

Concerning this clone: The identical CDR3 is also encoded by other nucleotide sequences in the sample. The part of the CDR3 DNA that was read is TGTGCCATCAGTCCAAGACAGGGGGCAGGAAACACC. It translates to CAISPRQGAGNT. The full CDR3 sequence reads CAISPRQGAGNTIYF. The V and J genes are TRBV10-3 and TRBJ1-3; TRBD1 aligns across 10 bases. The CDR3 end falls 3 residues outside the read, so it is completed with the germline J gene. V shed 5 bases, J shed 4 bases, and the junction held 5 bases outside the gene matches. The germline CDR1 and CDR2 sequences are ENHRY and SYGVKD. This CDR3 region has 15 residues.